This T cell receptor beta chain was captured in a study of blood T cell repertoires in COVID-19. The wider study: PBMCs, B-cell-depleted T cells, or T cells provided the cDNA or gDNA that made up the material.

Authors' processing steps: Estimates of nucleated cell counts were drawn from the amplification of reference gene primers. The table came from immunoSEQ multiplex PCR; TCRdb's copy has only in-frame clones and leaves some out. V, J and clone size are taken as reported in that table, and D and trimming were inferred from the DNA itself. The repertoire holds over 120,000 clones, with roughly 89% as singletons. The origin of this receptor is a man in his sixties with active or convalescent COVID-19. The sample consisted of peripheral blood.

The CDR3 region has the DNA TGTGCCAGCAGTCCGCGGACAGGGGGCGCGGGGGGCCAGCCCCAGCATTTT. As protein: CASSPRTGGAGGQPQHF. This chain connects TRBV6-6 to TRBJ1-5; TRBD1 agrees at 11 bases. The CDR3 spans 17 residues. The germline V gene encodes CDR1 MNHNY and CDR2 SVGAGI (reference sequence). Trimming removed 5 bases from V and 7 bases from J; junction bases left unmatched: 13.